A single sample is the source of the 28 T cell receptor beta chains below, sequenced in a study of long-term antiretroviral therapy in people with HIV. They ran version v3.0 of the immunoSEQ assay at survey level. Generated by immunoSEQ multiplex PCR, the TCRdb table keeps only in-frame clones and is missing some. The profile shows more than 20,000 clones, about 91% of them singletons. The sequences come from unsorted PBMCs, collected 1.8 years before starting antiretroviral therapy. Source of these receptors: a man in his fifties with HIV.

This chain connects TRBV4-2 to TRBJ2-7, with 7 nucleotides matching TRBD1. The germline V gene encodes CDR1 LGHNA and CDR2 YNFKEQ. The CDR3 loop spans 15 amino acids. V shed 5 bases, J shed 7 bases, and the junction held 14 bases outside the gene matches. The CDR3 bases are TGTGCCAGCAGCGTCGCCGGGACAGCCATTGGAGAGCAGTACTTC. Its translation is CASSVAGTAIGEQYF.

Written as DNA, the CDR3 is TGCAGCGTGCTTAAAGACGTACAAGAGACCCAGTACTTC. It yields the protein CSVLKDVQETQYF. V gene TRBV29-1 combines with J gene TRBJ2-5; D gene ambiguous. Trimming removed 6 bases at V and 2 bases at J, with 13 bases between. CDR1 SQVTM and CDR2 ANQGSEA come from the germline V gene. The CDR3 spans 13 residues.

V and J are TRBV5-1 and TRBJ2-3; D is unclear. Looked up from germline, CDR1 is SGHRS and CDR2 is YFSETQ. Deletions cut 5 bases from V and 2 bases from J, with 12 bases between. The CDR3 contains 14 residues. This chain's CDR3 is CASSSRSSTDTQYF. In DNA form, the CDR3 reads TGCGCCAGCAGTTCAAGGTCTTCCACAGATACGCAGTATTTT.

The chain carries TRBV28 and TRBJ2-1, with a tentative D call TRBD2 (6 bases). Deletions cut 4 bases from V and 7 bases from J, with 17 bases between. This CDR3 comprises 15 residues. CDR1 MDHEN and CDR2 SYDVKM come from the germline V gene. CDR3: CASSWGGTYGNEQFF. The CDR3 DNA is TGTGCCAGCAGTTGGGGCGGGACCTATGGGAATGAGCAGTTCTTC. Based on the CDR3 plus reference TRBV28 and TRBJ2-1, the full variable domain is DVKVTQSSRYLVKRTGEKVFLECVQDMDHENMFWYRQDPGLGLRLIYFSYDVKMKEKGDIPEGYSVSREKKERFSLILESASTNQTSMYLCASSWGGTYGNEQFFGPGTRLTVL.

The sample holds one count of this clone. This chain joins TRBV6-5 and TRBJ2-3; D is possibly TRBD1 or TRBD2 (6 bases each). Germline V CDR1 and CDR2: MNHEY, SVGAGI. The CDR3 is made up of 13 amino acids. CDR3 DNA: TGTGCGACTAGGGGGTTTGGCACAGATACGCAGTATTTT. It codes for CATRGFGTDTQYF.

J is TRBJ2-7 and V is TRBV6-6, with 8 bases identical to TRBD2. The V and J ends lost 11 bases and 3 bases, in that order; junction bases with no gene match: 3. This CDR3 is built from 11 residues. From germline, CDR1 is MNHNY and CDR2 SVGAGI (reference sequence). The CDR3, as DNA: TGTGCCGTTGGGACTAGCTACGAGCAGTACTTC. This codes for CAVGTSYEQYF.

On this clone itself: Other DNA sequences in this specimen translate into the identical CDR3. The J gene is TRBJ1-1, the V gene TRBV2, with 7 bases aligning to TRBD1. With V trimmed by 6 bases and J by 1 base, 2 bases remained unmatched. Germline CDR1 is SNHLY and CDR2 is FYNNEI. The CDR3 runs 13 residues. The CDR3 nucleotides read TGTGCCAGCAGCGGGGACAGGAACACTGAAGCTTTCTTT. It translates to CASSGDRNTEAFF.

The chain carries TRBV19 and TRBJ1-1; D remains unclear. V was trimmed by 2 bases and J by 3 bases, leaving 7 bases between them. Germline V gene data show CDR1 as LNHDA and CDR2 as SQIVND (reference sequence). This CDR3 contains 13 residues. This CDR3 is CASSIFRDTEAFF. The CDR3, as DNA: TGTGCCAGTAGTATATTCCGGGACACTGAAGCTTTCTTT.

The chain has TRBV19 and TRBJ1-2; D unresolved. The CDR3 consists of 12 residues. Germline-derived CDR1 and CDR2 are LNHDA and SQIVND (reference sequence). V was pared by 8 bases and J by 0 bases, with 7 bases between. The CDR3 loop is CASFEANYGYTF. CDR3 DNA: TGTGCCAGTTTTGAGGCTAACTATGGCTACACCTTC.

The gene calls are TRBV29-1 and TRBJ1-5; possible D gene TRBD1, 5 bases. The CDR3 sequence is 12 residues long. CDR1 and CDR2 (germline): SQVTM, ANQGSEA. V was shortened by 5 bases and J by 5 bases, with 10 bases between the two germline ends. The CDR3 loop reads CSVWDGDQPQHF. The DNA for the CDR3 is TGCAGCGTTTGGGACGGGGATCAGCCCCAGCATTTT.

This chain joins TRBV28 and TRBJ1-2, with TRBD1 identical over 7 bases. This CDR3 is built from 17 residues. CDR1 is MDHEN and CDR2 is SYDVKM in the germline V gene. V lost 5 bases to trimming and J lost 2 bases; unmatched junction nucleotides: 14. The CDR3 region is CASSRGFGTASNYGYTF. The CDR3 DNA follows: TGTGCCAGCAGTCGAGGGTTTGGGACAGCAAGCAACTATGGCTACACCTTC.

In DNA, the CDR3 is TGTGCCTCGCAGCTGATCTGGAACACTGAAGCTTTCTTT. Amino acid sequence: CASQLIWNTEAFF. J is TRBJ1-1 and V is TRBV6-1; D is unclear. V was cut by 11 bases and J by 1 base, with 14 bases left in between. There are 13 residues in the CDR3. Germline loops: CDR1 MNHNS, CDR2 SASEGT.

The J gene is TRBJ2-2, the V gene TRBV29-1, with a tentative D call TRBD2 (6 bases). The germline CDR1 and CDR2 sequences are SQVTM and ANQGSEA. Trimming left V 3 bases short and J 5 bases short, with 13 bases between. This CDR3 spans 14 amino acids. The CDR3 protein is CSVELTGDTGELFF. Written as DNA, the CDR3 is TGCAGCGTTGAGTTAACGGGAGATACCGGGGAGCTGTTTTTT.

The CDR3 sequence is CASSLNARGNSGEQYF. The CDR3 nucleotides read TGTGCCAGCAGCTTAAACGCCAGGGGGAATTCGGGAGAGCAGTACTTC. This rearrangement joins TRBV7-2 to TRBJ2-7; 7 nucleotides align to TRBD1. Losses at the gene ends were 2 bases for V and 7 bases for J; bases not matched to a gene: 14. The germline V gene encodes CDR1 SGHTA and CDR2 FQGNSA. The CDR3 sequence is 16 residues long. Supplemented by reference TRBV7-2 and TRBJ2-7, the full variable domain reads GAGVSQSPSNKVTEKGKDVELRCDPISGHTALYWYRQSLGQGLEFLIYFQGNSAPDKSGLPSDRFSAERTGGSVSTLTIQRTQQEDSAVYLCASSLNARGNSGEQYFGPGTRLTVT.

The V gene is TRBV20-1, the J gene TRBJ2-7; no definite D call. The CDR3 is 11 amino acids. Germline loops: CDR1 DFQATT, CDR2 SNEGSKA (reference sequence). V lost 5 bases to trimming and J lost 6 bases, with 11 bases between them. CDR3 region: CSALGQSEQYF. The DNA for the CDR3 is TGCAGTGCTTTAGGCCAGAGCGAGCAGTACTTC.

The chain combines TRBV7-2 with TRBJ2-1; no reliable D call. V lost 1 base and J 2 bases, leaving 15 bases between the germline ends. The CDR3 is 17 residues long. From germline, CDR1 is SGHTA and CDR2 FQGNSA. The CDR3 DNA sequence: TGTGCCAGCAGCTTAGTCTGGCAGAAAGGACCCTACAATGAGCAGTTCTTC. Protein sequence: CASSLVWQKGPYNEQFF.

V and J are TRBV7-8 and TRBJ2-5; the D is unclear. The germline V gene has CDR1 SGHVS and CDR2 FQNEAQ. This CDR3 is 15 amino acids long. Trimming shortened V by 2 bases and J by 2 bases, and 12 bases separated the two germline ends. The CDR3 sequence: CASSLPRQSQETQYF. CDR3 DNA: TGTGCCAGCAGCTTACCCAGGCAGAGTCAAGAGACCCAGTACTTC.

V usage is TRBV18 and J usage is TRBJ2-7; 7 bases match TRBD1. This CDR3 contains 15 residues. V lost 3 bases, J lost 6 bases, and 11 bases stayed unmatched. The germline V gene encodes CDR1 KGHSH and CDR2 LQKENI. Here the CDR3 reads CASSPSTGLLSEQYF. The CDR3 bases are TGTGCCAGCTCACCGTCGACAGGGCTTTTAAGCGAGCAGTACTTC.

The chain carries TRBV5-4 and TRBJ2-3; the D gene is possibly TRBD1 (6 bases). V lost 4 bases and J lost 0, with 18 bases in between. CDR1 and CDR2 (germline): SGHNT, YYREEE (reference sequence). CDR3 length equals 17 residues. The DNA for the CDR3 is TGTGCCAGCAGCCGTGAGGACAGCTTCACTAGCACAGATACGCAGTATTTT. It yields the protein CASSREDSFTSTDTQYF.

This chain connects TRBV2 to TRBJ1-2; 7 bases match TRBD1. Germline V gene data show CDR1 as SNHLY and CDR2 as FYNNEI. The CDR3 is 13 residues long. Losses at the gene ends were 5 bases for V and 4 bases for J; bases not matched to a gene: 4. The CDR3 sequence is CASSQGVGYGYTF. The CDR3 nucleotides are TGTGCCAGCAGTCAGGGGGTTGGCTATGGCTACACCTTC. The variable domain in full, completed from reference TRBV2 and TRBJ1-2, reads EPEVTQTPSHQVTQMGQEVILRCVPISNHLYFYWYRQILGQKVEFLVSFYNNEISEKSEIFDDQFSVERPDGSNFTLKIRSTKLEDSAMYFCASSQGVGYGYTFGSGTRLTVV.

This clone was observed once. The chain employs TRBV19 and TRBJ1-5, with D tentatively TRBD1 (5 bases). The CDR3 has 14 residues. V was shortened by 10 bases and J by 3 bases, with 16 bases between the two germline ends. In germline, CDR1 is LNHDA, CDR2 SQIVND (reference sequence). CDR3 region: CATTSGVDNQPQHF. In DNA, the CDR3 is TGTGCCACCACGTCGGGGGTAGACAATCAGCCCCAGCATTTT.

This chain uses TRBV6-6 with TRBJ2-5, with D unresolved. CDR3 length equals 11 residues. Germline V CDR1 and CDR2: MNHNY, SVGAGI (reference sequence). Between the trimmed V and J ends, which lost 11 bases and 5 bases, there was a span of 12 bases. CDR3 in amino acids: CAVADRETQYF. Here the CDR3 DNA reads TGTGCCGTTGCTGACCGTGAGACCCAGTACTTC.

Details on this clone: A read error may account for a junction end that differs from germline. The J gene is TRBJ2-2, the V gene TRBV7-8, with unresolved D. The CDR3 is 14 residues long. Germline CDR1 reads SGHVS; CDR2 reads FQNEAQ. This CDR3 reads CASSSDPRTGELFF. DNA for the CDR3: TGTGCCAGCAGCTCCGACCCAAGAACCGGTGAGCTGTTTTTT.

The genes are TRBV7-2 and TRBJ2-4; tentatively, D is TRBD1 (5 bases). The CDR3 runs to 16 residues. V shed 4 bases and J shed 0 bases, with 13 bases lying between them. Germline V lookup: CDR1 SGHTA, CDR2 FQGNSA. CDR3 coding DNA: TGTGCCAGCAGCTCAGGGATCTATCTAGCCAAAAACATTCAGTACTTC. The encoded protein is CASSSGIYLAKNIQYF.

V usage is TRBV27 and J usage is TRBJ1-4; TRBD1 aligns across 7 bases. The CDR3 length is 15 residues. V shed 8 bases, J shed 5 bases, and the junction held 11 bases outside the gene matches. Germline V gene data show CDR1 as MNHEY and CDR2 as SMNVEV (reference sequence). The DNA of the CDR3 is TGTGCCAGCTCCCCCCCGGGACAGAGGAATGAAAAACTGTTTTTT. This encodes CASSPPGQRNEKLFF.

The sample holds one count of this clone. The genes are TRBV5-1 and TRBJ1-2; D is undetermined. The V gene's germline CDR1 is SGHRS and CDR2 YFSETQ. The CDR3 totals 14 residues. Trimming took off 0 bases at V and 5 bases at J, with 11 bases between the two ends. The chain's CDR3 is CASSLASSQYGYTF. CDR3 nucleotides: TGCGCCAGCAGCTTGGCCTCCAGCCAATATGGCTACACCTTC.

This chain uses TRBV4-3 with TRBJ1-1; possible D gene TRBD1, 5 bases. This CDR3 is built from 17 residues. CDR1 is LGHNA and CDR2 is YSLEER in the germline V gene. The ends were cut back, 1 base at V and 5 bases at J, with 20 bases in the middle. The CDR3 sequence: CASSQALLSSGGTEAFF. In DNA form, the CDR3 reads TGCGCCAGCAGCCAAGCCTTGCTAAGCTCCGGGGGGACTGAAGCTTTCTTT.

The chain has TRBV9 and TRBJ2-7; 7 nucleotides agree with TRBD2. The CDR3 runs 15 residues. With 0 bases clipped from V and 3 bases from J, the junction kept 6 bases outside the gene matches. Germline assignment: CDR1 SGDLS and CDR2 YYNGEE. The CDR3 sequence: CASSVGFGGSYEQYF. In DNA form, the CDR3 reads TGTGCCAGCAGCGTAGGGTTCGGCGGGAGCTACGAGCAGTACTTC.